This is a list of T cell receptor beta chains from one sample in a study of blood T cell repertoires in COVID-19. Profiled with immunoSEQ multiplex PCR; TCRdb holds only in-frame clones, not every one. The profile shows about 210,000 clones, about 85% of them singletons. Specimen: peripheral blood. The receptor set was obtained from a man between 65 and 85 years old with acute or convalescent COVID-19. The conserved cysteine and the conserved F or W are not part of the CDR3 here. Clone size is stated in some rows and not others, as once, few, many or a class when expanded.

TRBJ1-1 TRBV7-3 . ASRRDMNTEAF
TRBJ1-2 TRBV3-1/TRBV3-2 few ASSQEERYGYT
TRBJ1-2 TRBV4-1 . ASSQDPGGWVDGYT
TRBJ1-2 TRBV7-9 . ASSLTPGQSSSGYT
TRBJ1-5 TRBV28 once ASRPRTSNQPQH
TRBJ1-2 TRBV7-2 . ASSLEGTGVYGYT
TRBJ2-3 TRBV6-5 . ASGSAGRTDTQY
TRBJ1-1 TRBV29-1 . SVAREQMNTEAF
TRBJ1-2 TRBV18 . ASSPGTGNYGYT
TRBJ2-7 TRBV4-2 . ASSPLGQGAGDEQY
TRBJ2-5 TRBV6-5 . ASRISRGQQETQY
TRBJ2-1 TRBV2 . ASSRGIYNEQF
TRBJ2-1 TRBV20-1 . GVSSYNEQF
TRBJ1-5 TRBV12-3/TRBV12-4 few ASSLGGDRPQH
TRBJ2-7 TRBV10-3 . AISDGTSGRYEQY
TRBJ2-7 TRBV2 . ASGLAGGSSYEQY
TRBJ2-3 TRBV7-3 . ASSSGGISTDTQY
TRBJ1-1 TRBV28 . ASTEGFTEAF
TRBJ2-2 TRBV18 . ASSPRDYTGELF
TRBJ1-1 TRBV18 . ASSDGTGGNTEAF
TRBJ1-1 TRBV19 . ASSTGLLAEAF
TRBJ2-7 TRBV5-1 . ASSQQSHYEQY
TRBJ1-1 TRBV28 . ASSSPAGTEAF
TRBJ2-5 TRBV5-1 . ASSLRLTSGAQETQY
TRBJ2-7 TRBV13 . ASSFSLAYEQY
TRBJ2-7 TRBV18 . ASSGTSAYEQY
TRBJ2-2 TRBV2 few ASRGTSRTGELF
TRBJ1-3 TRBV5-1 few ASSSGSGNTIY
TRBJ2-7 TRBV29-1 . SARKPGQGSEQY
TRBJ2-1 TRBV11-2 . ASSSQTNYNEQF
TRBJ2-1 TRBV7-3 . ASSRTSGREGEQF
TRBJ1-4 TRBV7-9 . ASSLDVQGSLREKLF
TRBJ2-7 TRBV18 . ASSPGLAGVYDEQY
TRBJ2-2 TRBV2 . ASSGQGAGELF
TRBJ2-7 TRBV7-2 . ASSAQGGISYEQY
TRBJ1-5 TRBV18 . ASSLQKNSNQPQH